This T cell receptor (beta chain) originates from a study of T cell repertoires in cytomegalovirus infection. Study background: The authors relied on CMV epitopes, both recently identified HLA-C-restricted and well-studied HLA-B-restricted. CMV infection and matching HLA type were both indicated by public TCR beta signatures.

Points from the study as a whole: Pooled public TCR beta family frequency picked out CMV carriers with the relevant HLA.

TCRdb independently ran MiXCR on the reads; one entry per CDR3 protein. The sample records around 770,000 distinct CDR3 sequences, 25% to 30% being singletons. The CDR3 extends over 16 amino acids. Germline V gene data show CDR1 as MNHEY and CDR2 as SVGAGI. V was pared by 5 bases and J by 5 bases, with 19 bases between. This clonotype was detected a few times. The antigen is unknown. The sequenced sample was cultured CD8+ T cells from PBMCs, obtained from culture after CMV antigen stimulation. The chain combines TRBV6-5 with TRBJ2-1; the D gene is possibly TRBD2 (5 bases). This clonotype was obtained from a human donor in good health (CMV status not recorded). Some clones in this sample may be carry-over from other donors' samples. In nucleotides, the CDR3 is TGTGCCAGCAGTCCCGTAGCGACACCGAGGGACAATGAGCAGTTCTTC. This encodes CASSPVATPRDNEQFF.